This T cell receptor beta chain comes out of a study of radiation and T cells in renal cell carcinoma. Described time point: blood 4 weeks post-SBRT, at nephrectomy. Treatment given: 15 Gy SBRT to primary tumor, nephrectomy 4 weeks later. The tumor was a clear cell renal cell carcinoma. The germline gives CDR1 SGHNT, CDR2 YENEEA. V gave up 5 bases and J gave up 9 bases, with 14 bases separating them. This CDR3 is 13 amino acids long. The assay was immunoSEQ multiplex PCR, and TCRdb's table has in-frame clones only and misses some. The sample lists roughly 100,000 clones; around 80% were seen once. The receptor comes from a man between 60 and 70 years old with renal cell carcinoma. The specimen comprised blood, sampled from a patient whose treatment included radiotherapy and nephrectomy. The chain links TRBV11-3 to TRBJ2-1, with D possibly TRBD2 on 5 matching bases. CDR3 nucleotides: TGTGCCAGCAGCCGTGCCGGCGGGTCTGAGCAGTTCTTC. This gives the protein CASSRAGGSEQFF.